This T cell receptor beta chain is from a study of T cell responses to AZD1222 COVID-19 vaccine. The repertoire was sequenced with immunoSEQ multiplex PCR; TCRdb's copy has only in-frame clones and lacks some. The table lists about 100,000 clones, 88% of them singletons. V was clipped by 2 bases and J by 1 base; unmatched bases: 2. The germline gives CDR1 MNHNY, CDR2 SVGAGI (reference sequence). The CDR3 is made up of 15 amino acids. Details on this clone: The antigen is not known.

General study results and limits: Donors, mostly white British, included more females; clonal diversity was possibly underestimated. Only 5 or 6 AZD1222 recipients tested seropositive at baseline. Vaccine-associated CD4 TCRs ranged over spike, dominating at 160-218 and 743-854. Samples come after the peak T cell response, not at day 14.

The chain couples TRBV6-6 to TRBJ1-1; 9 positions agree with TRBD1. The clonotype comes from an adult in good health. Sequences were derived from peripheral blood, sampled on day 0 of AZD1222 vaccination. CDR3 DNA sequence: TGTGCCAGCAGTTACCCGGACAGGGGGAACACTGAAGCTTTCTTT. This encodes CASSYPDRGNTEAFF.